The 21 T cell receptor beta chains presented below share a single source sample, sequenced in a study of T-cell memory formation after mild COVID-19. MiXCR, applied by TCRdb to the 5' RACE reads, yields one record per CDR3 protein. The data contain hundreds of thousands of distinct CDR3 sequences, over 15% of them singletons. Sequences were obtained from PBMCs or a T cell subset sorted from them (not recorded which). These receptors were obtained from a man in his late teens or twenties who had mild COVID-19 (a few samples of this study predate the infection). Cell type and time point are not known.

The CDR3 protein is CSASETGGSYEQYF. The CDR3, as DNA: TGCAGTGCTAGCGAGACAGGGGGTTCCTACGAGCAGTACTTC. The rearrangement joins TRBV20-1 to TRBJ2-7; 9 bases are shared with TRBD1. This CDR3 contains 14 residues. V shed 3 bases and J 1 base; nucleotides not matched to a gene: 4. Germline assignment: CDR1 DFQATT and CDR2 SNEGSKA (reference sequence).

This clonotype was found many times. J is TRBJ2-5 and V is TRBV6-1; D tentatively reads TRBD1 or TRBD2 (6 bases each). The CDR3 runs 16 residues. The germline gives CDR1 MNHNS, CDR2 SASEGT. The ends were cut back, 3 bases at V and 2 bases at J, with 16 bases in the middle. CDR3 protein: CASSDPGQGRQETQYF. The CDR3 nucleotides read TGTGCCAGCAGTGATCCGGGGCAGGGGAGGCAAGAGACCCAGTACTTC.

J is TRBJ1-5 and V is TRBV29-1; 9 nucleotides match TRBD1. The germline CDR1 and CDR2 sequences are SQVTM and ANQGSEA. Trimming cost V 4 bases and J 6 bases; bases outside gene matches: 7. CDR3 length: 14 amino acids. The chain's CDR3 is CSVGQDRGSQPQHF. Written as DNA, the CDR3 is TGCAGCGTTGGCCAGGACAGGGGTAGTCAGCCCCAGCATTTT. Filled out from reference TRBV29-1 and TRBJ1-5, the complete variable domain reads SAVISQKPSRDICQRGTSLTIQCQVDSQVTMMFWYRQQPGQSLTLIATANQGSEATYESGFVIDKFPISRPNLTFSTLTVSNMSPEDSSIYLCSVGQDRGSQPQHFGDGTRLSIL.

This clonotype was seen repeatedly, ten times or more. The chain has TRBV3-1 and TRBJ2-6, with D tentatively TRBD1 (6 bases). This CDR3 has 15 amino acids. Germline assignment: CDR1 LGHDT and CDR2 YNNKEL (reference sequence). V lost 1 base to trimming and J lost 2 bases, with 6 bases between them. The CDR3, as DNA: TGTGCCAGCAGCCAAGCAGGGGCTGGGGCCAACGTCCTGACTTTC. This codes for CASSQAGAGANVLTF.

This clonotype was seen a few times. J is TRBJ1-2 and V is TRBV6-6, with TRBD1 matching over 9 bases. Germline lookup yields CDR1 MNHNY and CDR2 SVGAGI (reference sequence). The CDR3 is made up of 14 amino acids. The V segment lost 5 bases and the J segment 7 bases; nucleotides outside the gene matches: 8. CDR3 sequence: CASSRPGQGFGYTF. The DNA for the CDR3 is TGTGCCAGCAGTCGACCGGGACAGGGTTTTGGCTACACCTTC.

This rearrangement joins TRBV4-1 to TRBJ2-1; TRBD1 might be the D (5 bases). Germline lookup yields CDR1 MGHRA and CDR2 YSYEKL. This CDR3 has 15 residues. V was trimmed by 3 bases and J by 2 bases, leaving 11 bases between them. The CDR3 protein is CASSQGLAPYNEQFF. As DNA, the CDR3 is TGCGCCAGCAGCCAGGGGCTCGCGCCCTACAATGAGCAGTTCTTC.

This clonotype has ten or more counts. The chain carries TRBV5-1 and TRBJ2-2; no firm D call. Germline V lookup: CDR1 SGHRS, CDR2 YFSETQ. The CDR3 has 15 residues. Trimming left V 0 bases short and J 0 bases short, with 6 bases between. The CDR3 reads CASSLGIANTGELFF. The CDR3 bases are TGCGCCAGCAGCTTGGGAATCGCGAACACCGGGGAGCTGTTTTTT.

This clonotype was picked up a small number of times. The V gene is TRBV5-5, the J gene TRBJ1-6; 7 bases match TRBD1. This CDR3 region has 14 residues. Germline V gives CDR1 SGHKS, CDR2 YYEKEE (reference sequence). V lost 0 bases to trimming and J lost 8 bases; unmatched junction nucleotides: 2. CDR3 amino acids: CASSLEDRYSPLHF. The CDR3 region has the DNA TGTGCCAGCAGCTTGGAGGACAGGTATTCACCCCTCCACTTT.

The chain joins TRBV20-1 to TRBJ1-2; TRBD1 aligns across 7 bases. CDR1 and CDR2 (germline): DFQATT, SNEGSKA (reference sequence). This CDR3 has 12 residues. V shed 6 bases, J shed 5 bases, and the junction held 6 bases outside the gene matches. CDR3 in amino acids: CSAIDRAYGYTF. The DNA for the CDR3 is TGCAGTGCAATAGACAGGGCATATGGCTACACCTTC.

As regards this clonotype: One end of the junction fails to match germline, which may point to a read error. This chain links TRBV5-1 with TRBJ2-7; D is ambiguous. The CDR3 is 8 residues long. Germline values: CDR1 SGHRS, CDR2 YFSETQ. CDR3 coding DNA: TGCGCCAGCAGCCAAACTCCCTTC. It codes for CASSQTPF.

The chain's CDR3 is CASSRNRNAISYEQYV. The DNA for the CDR3 is TGTGCCAGCAGTCGAAACCGAAACGCCATCTCCTACGAGCAGTACGTC. The V call is TRBV11-2, the J call TRBJ2-7; D is undetermined. Germline V gene data show CDR1 as SGHAT and CDR2 as FQNNGV. Trimming stripped 6 bases from V and 0 bases from J, with 18 bases between. The CDR3 consists of 16 residues.

This clonotype was observed many times. The chain is built from TRBV7-2 and TRBJ2-3; 8 bases align to TRBD2. Per the germline V gene, CDR1 is SGHTA and CDR2 is FQGNSA. V gave up 5 bases and J gave up 4 bases; unmatched junction bases: 8. The CDR3 is made up of 15 amino acids. CDR3 nucleotides: TGTGCCAGCAGCGTACTCTACGGGGGGGCAGATACGCAGTATTTT. Its protein product is CASSVLYGGADTQYF.

The rearrangement uses TRBV7-2 and TRBJ2-2; D is uncertain. The V gene lost 6 bases and the J gene lost 6 bases, with 20 bases spanning the gap. CDR1 is SGHTA and CDR2 is FQGNSA in the germline V gene. The CDR3 spans 16 residues. The CDR3 DNA follows: TGTGCCAGCAGGACACCGTCGGGCTCTTACGCCGGGGAGCTGTTTTTT. It yields the protein CASRTPSGSYAGELFF.

The table lists this clonotype with a few counts. The J gene is TRBJ2-5, the V gene TRBV28, with D possibly TRBD2 on 6 matching bases. CDR3 length equals 15 residues. Trimming took off 2 bases at V and 0 bases at J, with 10 bases between the two ends. Germline-derived CDR1 and CDR2 are MDHEN and SYDVKM. The CDR3 sequence: CASSLRGRYQETQYF. Here the CDR3 DNA reads TGTGCCAGCAGTTTACGGGGGAGATACCAAGAGACCCAGTACTTC. The full variable domain, with the rest looked up from reference TRBV28 and TRBJ2-5, is DVKVTQSSRYLVKRTGEKVFLECVQDMDHENMFWYRQDPGLGLRLIYFSYDVKMKEKGDIPEGYSVSREKKERFSLILESASTNQTSMYLCASSLRGRYQETQYFGPGTRLLVL.

The CDR3 bases are TGTGCCAGCAGTTTTCACAGGGGGATCTCCTACAATGAGCAGTTCTTC. Its translation is CASSFHRGISYNEQFF. The chain joins TRBV12-3 or TRBV12-4 to TRBJ2-1, with TRBD1 matching 8 bases. J lost 0 bases, V lost 3 bases, and 4 bases had no gene match. This CDR3 has 16 amino acids.

This clonotype has only a few counts. V is TRBV7-3 and J is TRBJ2-5; no firm D call. CDR1 and CDR2 from the germline V gene are SGHTA and FQGTGA. The germline V and J ends were trimmed by 5 bases and 1 base, with 11 bases remaining between them. The CDR3 runs 14 residues. CDR3 in DNA: TGTGCCAGCAGCGATACGGGCAGCCAAGAGACCCAGTACTTC. Its protein is CASSDTGSQETQYF.

CDR3 protein: CASSPTSGGLEQYF. Here the CDR3 DNA reads TGTGCCAGCAGTCCGACTAGCGGGGGGTTGGAGCAGTATTTT. The chain joins TRBV7-3 to TRBJ2-3; 13 bases agree with TRBD2. The CDR3 consists of 14 residues. After removal of 6 bases from V and 11 bases from J, the junction contained 8 bases not matched to a gene. Germline V gene sequence: CDR1 SGHTA, CDR2 FQGTGA. Filled out from reference TRBV7-3 and TRBJ2-3, the complete variable domain reads GAGVSQTPSNKVTEKGKYVELRCDPISGHTALYWYRQSLGQGPEFLIYFQGTGAADDSGLPNDRFFAVRPEGSVSTLKIQRTERGDSAVYLCASSPTSGGLEQYFGPGTRLTVL.

The V call is TRBV5-1, the J call TRBJ1-2; no clear D. This CDR3 has 14 residues. Trimming shortened V by 5 bases and J by 3 bases, and 14 bases separated the two germline ends. Germline V gene lookup returns CDR1 SGHRS and CDR2 YFSETQ. The CDR3 DNA is TGCGCCAGCAGTCGGACGACGGCTGACTATGGCTACACCTTC. Its translation is CASSRTTADYGYTF.

The chain carries TRBV7-9 and TRBJ1-3, with a weak D call TRBD1 (6 bases). From germline, CDR1 is SEHNR and CDR2 FQNEAQ (reference sequence). The CDR3 is made up of 14 amino acids. The V and J ends lost 3 bases and 4 bases respectively, with 10 bases between them. CDR3 sequence reads: CASSFSTGGNTIYF. The CDR3 DNA reads as TGTGCCAGCAGCTTTTCCACAGGGGGAAACACCATATATTTT.

This chain joins TRBV4-3 and TRBJ2-3, with D perhaps TRBD1 (6 bases). CDR3 length: 13 residues. V dropped 0 bases and J dropped 10 bases, with 11 bases sitting between them. CDR1 LGHNA and CDR2 YSLEER come from the germline V gene. In DNA, the CDR3 is TGCGCCAGCAGCCAAGATGGGACACAAGCGCAGTATTTT. Encoded protein: CASSQDGTQAQYF.

V gene TRBV5-1 combines with J gene TRBJ2-1; D might be TRBD1 (6 bases). Trimming cost V 5 bases and J 2 bases, with 8 bases left between them. Germline CDR1 SGHRS, CDR2 YFSETQ. The CDR3 extends over 13 amino acids. The CDR3 spells CASSRGTYNEQFF. DNA for the CDR3: TGCGCCAGCAGTAGGGGGACCTACAATGAGCAGTTCTTC.